This T cell receptor beta chain derives from a study of a mutant IDH1 vaccine in newly diagnosed glioma. Study in general: Once 4-6 weeks had passed after radiotherapy alone, vaccination started, or it started with temozolomide cycles.

As to this clone: Its antigen is currently unknown.

Data came from immunoSEQ multiplex PCR; TCRdb stores just in-frame clones and leaves some out. The sample records approximately 61,000 clones, around 80% being singletons. Sample time point: week 11, during vaccination. Vaccine doses each comprised 300 ug of mutant IDH1 20-mer peptide, with topical imiquimod. The length of the CDR3 is 16 residues. Trimming stripped 0 bases from V and 0 bases from J, with 10 bases between. The germline gives CDR1 SGDLS, CDR2 YYNGEE. Sequencing used PBMCs, obtained from a glioma patient whose treatment included an IDH1 peptide vaccine. This receptor was identified in a man aged 50-60 years with glioma. The rearrangement joins TRBV9 to TRBJ1-3, with D perhaps TRBD1 (5 bases). CDR3 residues: CASSVGGKSSGNTIYF. CDR3 coding DNA: TGTGCCAGCAGCGTAGGGGGGAAGAGCTCTGGAAACACCATATATTTT.